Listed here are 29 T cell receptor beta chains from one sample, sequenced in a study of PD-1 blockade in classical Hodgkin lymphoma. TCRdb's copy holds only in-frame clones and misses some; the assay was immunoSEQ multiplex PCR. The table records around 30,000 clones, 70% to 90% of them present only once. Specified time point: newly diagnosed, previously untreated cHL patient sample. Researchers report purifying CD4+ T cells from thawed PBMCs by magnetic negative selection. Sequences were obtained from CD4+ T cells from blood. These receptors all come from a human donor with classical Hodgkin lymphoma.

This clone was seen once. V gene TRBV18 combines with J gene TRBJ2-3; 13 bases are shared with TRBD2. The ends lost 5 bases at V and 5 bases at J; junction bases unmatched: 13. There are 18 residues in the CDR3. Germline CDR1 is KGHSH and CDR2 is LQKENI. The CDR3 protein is CASSARRTSGSMKDTQYF. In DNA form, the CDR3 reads TGTGCCAGCTCAGCGCGTCGGACTAGCGGGAGTATGAAAGATACGCAGTATTTT.

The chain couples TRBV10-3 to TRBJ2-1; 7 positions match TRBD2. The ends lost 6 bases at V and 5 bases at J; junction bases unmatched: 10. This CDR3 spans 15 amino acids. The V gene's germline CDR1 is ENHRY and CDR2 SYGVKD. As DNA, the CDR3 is TGTGCCATCAGCCCCTTAGCGGGCCAAAACAATGAGCAGTTCTTC. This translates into CAISPLAGQNNEQFF.

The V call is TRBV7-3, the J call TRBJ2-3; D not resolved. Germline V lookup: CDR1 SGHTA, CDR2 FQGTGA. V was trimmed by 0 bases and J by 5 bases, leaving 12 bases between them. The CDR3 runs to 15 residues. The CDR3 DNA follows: TGTGCCAGCAGCTTAACGCCCGGGTCAGGAGATACGCAGTATTTT. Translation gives CASSLTPGSGDTQYF.

Written as DNA, the CDR3 is TGTGCCATCAGTGAGTCTCGAGGTCTAGAGCAGTACTTC. This encodes CAISESRGLEQYF. The chain has TRBV10-3 and TRBJ2-7; D is uncertain. With 0 bases removed from V and 7 bases from J, the gap between germline ends came to 10 bases. The CDR3 is 13 residues long. Per the germline V gene, CDR1 is ENHRY and CDR2 is SYGVKD.

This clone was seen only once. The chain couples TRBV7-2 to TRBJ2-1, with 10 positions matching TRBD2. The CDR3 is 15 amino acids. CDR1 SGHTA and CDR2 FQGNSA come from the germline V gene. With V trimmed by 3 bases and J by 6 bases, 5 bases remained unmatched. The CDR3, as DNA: TGTGCCAGCAGCTTGACTAGCGGGCTAAGCAATGAGCAGTTCTTC. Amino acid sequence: CASSLTSGLSNEQFF.

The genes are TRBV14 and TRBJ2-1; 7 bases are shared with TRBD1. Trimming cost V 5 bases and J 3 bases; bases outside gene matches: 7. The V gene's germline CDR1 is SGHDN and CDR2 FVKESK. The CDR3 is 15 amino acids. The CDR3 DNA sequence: TGTGCCAGCAGCTCGACAGGGATCAACTACAATGAGCAGTTCTTC. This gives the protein CASSSTGINYNEQFF.

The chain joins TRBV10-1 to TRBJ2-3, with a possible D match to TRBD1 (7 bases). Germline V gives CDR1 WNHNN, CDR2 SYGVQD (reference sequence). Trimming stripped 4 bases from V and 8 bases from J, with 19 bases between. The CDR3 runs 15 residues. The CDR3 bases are TGCGCCAGCAGTGGGGCAACAGGGGACGGGAGTACGCAGTATTTT. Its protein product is CASSGATGDGSTQYF.

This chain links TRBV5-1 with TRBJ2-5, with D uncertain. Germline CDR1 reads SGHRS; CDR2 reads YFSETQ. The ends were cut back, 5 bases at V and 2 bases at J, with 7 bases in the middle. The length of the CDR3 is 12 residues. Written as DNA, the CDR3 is TGCGCCAGCAGTTCAGGACAAGAGACCCAGTACTTC. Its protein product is CASSSGQETQYF. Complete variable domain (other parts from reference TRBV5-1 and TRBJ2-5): KAGVTQTPRYLIKTRGQQVTLSCSPISGHRSVSWYQQTPGQGLQFLFEYFSETQRNKGNFPGRFSGRQFSNSRSEMNVSTLELGDSALYLCASSSGQETQYFGPGTRLLVL.

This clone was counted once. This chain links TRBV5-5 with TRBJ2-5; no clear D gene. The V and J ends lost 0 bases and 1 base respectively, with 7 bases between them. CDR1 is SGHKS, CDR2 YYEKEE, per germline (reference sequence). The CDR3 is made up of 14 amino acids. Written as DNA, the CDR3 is TGTGCCAGCAGCTTGGCGGTTTTCCAAGAGACCCAGTACTTC. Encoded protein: CASSLAVFQETQYF.

CDR3 bases: TGCGCCAGCAGCTTGGGACTAACGAATGAGCAGTTCTTC. Its translation is CASSLGLTNEQFF. The chain uses TRBV5-1 and TRBJ2-1; D might be TRBD2 (5 bases). V was trimmed by 0 bases and J by 7 bases, leaving 8 bases between them. The CDR3 runs 13 residues. The germline gives CDR1 SGHRS, CDR2 YFSETQ.

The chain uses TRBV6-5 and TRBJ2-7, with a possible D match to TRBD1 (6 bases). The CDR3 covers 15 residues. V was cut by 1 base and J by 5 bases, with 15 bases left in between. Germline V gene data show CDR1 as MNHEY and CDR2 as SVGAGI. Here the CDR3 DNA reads TGTGCCAGCAGTTACTTAGGACAGAATAGTGACGAGCAGTACTTC. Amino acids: CASSYLGQNSDEQYF.

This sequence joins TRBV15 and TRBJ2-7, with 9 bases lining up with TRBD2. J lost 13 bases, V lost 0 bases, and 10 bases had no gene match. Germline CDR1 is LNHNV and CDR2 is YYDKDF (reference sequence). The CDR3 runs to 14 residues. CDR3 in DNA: TGTGCCACCAGCAGAGACCTCGTTAGCGGGAGTACTTACTTC. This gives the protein CATSRDLVSGSTYF.

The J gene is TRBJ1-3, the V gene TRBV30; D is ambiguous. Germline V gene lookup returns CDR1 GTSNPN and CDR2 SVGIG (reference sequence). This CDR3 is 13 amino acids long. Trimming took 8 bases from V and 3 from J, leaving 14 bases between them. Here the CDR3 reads CASRLGSGNTIYF. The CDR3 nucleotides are TGTGCCAGCCGTCTGGGAAGTGGAAACACCATATATTTT. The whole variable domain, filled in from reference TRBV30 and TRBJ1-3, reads SQTIHQWPATLVQPVGSPLSLECTVEGTSNPNLYWYRQAAGRGLQLLFYSVGIGQISSEVPQNLSASRPQDRQFILSSKKLLLSDSGFYLCASRLGSGNTIYFGEGSWLTVV.

CDR3 amino acids: CARSGPGQENYGYTF. The CDR3 nucleotides read TGTGCCAGAAGCGGTCCGGGACAGGAAAACTATGGCTACACCTTC. V and J are TRBV7-5 and TRBJ1-2; the table's D call TRBD1 went unverified against the DNA. TRBV7-5 is annotated as a pseudogene. The CDR3 sequence is 15 residues long.

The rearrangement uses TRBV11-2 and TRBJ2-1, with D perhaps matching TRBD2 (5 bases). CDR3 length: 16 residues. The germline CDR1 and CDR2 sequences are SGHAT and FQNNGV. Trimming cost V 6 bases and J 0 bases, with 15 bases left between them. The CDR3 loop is CASSRPGSSSYNEQFF. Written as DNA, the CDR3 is TGTGCCAGCAGTAGGCCGGGGAGTAGCTCCTACAATGAGCAGTTCTTC.

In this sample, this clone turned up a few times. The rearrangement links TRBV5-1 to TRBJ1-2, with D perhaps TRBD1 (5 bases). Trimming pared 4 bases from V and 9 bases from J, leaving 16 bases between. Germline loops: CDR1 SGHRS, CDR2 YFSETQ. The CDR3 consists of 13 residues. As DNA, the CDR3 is TGCGCCAGCAGCCCCTGGGAGGGGTTTAGCTACACCTTC. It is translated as CASSPWEGFSYTF. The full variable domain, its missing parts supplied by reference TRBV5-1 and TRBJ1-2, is KAGVTQTPRYLIKTRGQQVTLSCSPISGHRSVSWYQQTPGQGLQFLFEYFSETQRNKGNFPGRFSGRQFSNSRSEMNVSTLELGDSALYLCASSPWEGFSYTFGSGTRLTVV.

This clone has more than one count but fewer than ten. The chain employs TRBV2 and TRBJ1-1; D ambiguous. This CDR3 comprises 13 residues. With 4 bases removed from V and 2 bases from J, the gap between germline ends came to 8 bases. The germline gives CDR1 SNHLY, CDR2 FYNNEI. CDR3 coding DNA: TGTGCCAGCAGTGGGGCAGCTAACACTGAAGCTTTCTTT. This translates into CASSGAANTEAFF.

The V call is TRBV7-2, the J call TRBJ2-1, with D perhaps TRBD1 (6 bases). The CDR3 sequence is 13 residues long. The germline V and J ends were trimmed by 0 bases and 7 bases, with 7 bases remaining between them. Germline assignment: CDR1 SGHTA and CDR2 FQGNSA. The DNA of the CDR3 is TGTGCCAGCAGCTTAGCTACAGGGAATGAGCAGTTCTTC. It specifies CASSLATGNEQFF.

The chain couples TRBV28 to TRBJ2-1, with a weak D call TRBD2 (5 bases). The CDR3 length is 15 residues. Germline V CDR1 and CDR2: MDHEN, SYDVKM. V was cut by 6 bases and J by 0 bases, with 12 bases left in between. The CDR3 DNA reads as TGTGCCAGCAGCAAGGGTGGGAGCTCCTACAATGAGCAGTTCTTC. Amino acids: CASSKGGSSYNEQFF. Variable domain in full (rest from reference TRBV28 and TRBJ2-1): DVKVTQSSRYLVKRTGEKVFLECVQDMDHENMFWYRQDPGLGLRLIYFSYDVKMKEKGDIPEGYSVSREKKERFSLILESASTNQTSMYLCASSKGGSSYNEQFFGPGTRLTVL.

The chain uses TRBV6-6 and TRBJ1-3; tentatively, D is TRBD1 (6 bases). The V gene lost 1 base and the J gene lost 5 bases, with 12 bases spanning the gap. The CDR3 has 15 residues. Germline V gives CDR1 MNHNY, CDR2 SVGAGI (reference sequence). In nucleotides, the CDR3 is TGTGCCAGCAGTTACTTTCCGGGGGCTAGAAACACCATATATTTT. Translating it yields CASSYFPGARNTIYF.

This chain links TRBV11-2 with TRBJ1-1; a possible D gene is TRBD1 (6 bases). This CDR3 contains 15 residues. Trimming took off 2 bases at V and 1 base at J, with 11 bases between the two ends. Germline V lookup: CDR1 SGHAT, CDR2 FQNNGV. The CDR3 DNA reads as TGTGCCAGCAGCTTACCGGGGGCCTCGAACACTGAAGCTTTCTTT. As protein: CASSLPGASNTEAFF.

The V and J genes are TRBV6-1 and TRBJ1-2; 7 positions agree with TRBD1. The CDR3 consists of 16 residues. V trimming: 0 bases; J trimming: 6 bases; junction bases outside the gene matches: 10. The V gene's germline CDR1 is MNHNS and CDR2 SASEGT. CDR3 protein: CASSEAGAGGPHGYTF. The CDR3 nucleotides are TGTGCCAGCAGTGAAGCAGGGGCAGGGGGACCCCATGGCTACACCTTC.

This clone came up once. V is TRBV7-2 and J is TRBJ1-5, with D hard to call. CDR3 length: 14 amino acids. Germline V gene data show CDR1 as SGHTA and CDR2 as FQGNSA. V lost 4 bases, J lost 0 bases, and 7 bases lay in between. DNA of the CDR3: TGTGCCAGCAGCTCACAAAATAGCAATCAGCCCCAGCATTTT. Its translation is CASSSQNSNQPQHF.

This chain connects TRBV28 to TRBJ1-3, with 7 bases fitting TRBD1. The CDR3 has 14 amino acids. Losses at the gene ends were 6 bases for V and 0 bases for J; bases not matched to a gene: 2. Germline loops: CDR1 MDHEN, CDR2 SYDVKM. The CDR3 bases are TGTGCCAGCAGGGGACAGAGCTCTGGAAACACCATATATTTT. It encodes CASRGQSSGNTIYF.

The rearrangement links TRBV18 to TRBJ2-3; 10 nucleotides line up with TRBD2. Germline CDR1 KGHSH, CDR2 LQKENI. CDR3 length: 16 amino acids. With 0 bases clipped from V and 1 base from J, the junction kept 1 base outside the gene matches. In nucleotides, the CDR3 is TGTGCCAGCTCACCACCGGGGACTAGCGGCACAGATACGCAGTATTTT. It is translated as CASSPPGTSGTDTQYF. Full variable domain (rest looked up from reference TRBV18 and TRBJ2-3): NAGVMQNPRHLVRRRGQEARLRCSPMKGHSHVYWYRQLPEEGLKFMVYLQKENIIDESGMPKERFSAEFPKEGPSILRIQQVVRGDSAAYFCASSPPGTSGTDTQYFGPGTRLTVL.

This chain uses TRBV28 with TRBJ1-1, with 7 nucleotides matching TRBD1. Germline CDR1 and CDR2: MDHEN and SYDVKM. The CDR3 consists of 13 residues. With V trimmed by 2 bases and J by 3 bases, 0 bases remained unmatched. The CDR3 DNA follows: TGTGCCAGCAGTTTAGACAGGGACACTGAAGCTTTCTTT. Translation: CASSLDRDTEAFF. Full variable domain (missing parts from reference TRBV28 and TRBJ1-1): DVKVTQSSRYLVKRTGEKVFLECVQDMDHENMFWYRQDPGLGLRLIYFSYDVKMKEKGDIPEGYSVSREKKERFSLILESASTNQTSMYLCASSLDRDTEAFFGQGTRLTVV.

The CDR3 loop reads CASSAGPAASYNEQFF. The CDR3 DNA sequence: TGTGCCAGCAGTGCGGGGCCAGCAGCTTCCTACAATGAGCAGTTCTTC. The rearrangement uses TRBV2 and TRBJ2-1; D assignment may be TRBD1 or TRBD2 (5 bases each). Trimming cost V 4 bases and J 1 base, with 14 bases left between them. Germline CDR1 and CDR2: SNHLY and FYNNEI. The CDR3 runs to 16 residues. Combining the CDR3 with reference TRBV2 and TRBJ2-1 gives the whole variable domain EPEVTQTPSHQVTQMGQEVILRCVPISNHLYFYWYRQILGQKVEFLVSFYNNEISEKSEIFDDQFSVERPDGSNFTLKIRSTKLEDSAMYFCASSAGPAASYNEQFFGPGTRLTVL.

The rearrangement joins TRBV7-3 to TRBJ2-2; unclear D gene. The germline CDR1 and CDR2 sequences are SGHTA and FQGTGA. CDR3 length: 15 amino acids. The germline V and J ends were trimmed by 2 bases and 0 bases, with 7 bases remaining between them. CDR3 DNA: TGTGCCAGCAGCTTATTAGGCTCGAACACCGGGGAGCTGTTTTTT. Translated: CASSLLGSNTGELFF.

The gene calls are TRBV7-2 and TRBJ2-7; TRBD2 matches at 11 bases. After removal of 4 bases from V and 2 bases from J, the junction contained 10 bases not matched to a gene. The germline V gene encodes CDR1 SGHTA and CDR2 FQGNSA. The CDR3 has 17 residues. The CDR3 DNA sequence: TGTGCCAGCAGCTCCGGTGGGACTAGCGGAGCAACCTACGAGCAGTACTTC. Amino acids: CASSSGGTSGATYEQYF. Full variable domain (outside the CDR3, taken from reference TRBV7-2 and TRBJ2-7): GAGVSQSPSNKVTEKGKDVELRCDPISGHTALYWYRQSLGQGLEFLIYFQGNSAPDKSGLPSDRFSAERTGGSVSTLTIQRTQQEDSAVYLCASSSGGTSGATYEQYFGPGTRLTVT.